This T cell receptor (beta chain) derives from a study of T cell responses to AZD1222 COVID-19 vaccine. TCRdb's copy holds only in-frame clones and misses some; the assay was immunoSEQ multiplex PCR. The sample holds 150,000 to 200,000 clones; roughly 92% are singletons and the top ten take less than 1.5%. CDR3 length: 16 residues. V was cut by 7 bases and J by 2 bases, with 18 bases left in between. Germline V gene data show CDR1 as MDHEN and CDR2 as SYDVKM. Here the sequenced sample was peripheral blood, taken on day 0 of AZD1222 vaccination. The chain uses TRBV28 and TRBJ1-5; weak D call: TRBD1 (5 bases). This receptor was obtained from an adult in good health. DNA of the CDR3: TGTGCCAGCATCCGACGGCAGGGTTTTGGCAATCAGCCCCAGCATTTT. As protein: CASIRRQGFGNQPQHF.